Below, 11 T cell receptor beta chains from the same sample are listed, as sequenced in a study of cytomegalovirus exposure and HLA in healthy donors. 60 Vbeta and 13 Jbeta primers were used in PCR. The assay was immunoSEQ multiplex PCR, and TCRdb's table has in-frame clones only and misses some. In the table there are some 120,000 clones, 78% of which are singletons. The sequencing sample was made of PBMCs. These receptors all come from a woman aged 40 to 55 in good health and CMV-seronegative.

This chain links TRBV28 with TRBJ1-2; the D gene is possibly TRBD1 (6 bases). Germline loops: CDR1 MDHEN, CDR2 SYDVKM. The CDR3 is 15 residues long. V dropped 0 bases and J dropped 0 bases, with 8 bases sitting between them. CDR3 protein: CASSLWAGANYGYTF. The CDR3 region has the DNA TGTGCCAGCAGTTTATGGGCAGGGGCTAACTATGGCTACACCTTC.

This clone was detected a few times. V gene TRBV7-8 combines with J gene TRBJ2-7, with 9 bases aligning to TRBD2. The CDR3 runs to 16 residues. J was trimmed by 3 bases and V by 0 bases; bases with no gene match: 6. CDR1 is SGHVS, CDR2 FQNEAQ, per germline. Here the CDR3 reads CASSLARREGYYEQYF. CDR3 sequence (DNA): TGTGCCAGCAGCTTAGCGCGGCGGGAGGGCTACTACGAGCAGTACTTC.

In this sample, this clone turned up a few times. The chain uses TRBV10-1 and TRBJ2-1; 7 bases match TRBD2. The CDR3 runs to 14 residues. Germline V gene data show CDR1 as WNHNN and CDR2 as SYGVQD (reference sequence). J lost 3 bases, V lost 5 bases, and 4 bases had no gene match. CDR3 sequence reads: CASSFTGGYNEQFF. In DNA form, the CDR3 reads TGCGCCAGCAGTTTTACGGGAGGCTACAATGAGCAGTTCTTC.

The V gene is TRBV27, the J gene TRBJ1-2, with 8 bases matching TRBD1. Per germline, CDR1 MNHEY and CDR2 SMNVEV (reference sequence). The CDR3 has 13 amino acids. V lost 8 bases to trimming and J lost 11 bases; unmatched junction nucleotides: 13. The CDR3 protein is CASQPWTGSEYTF. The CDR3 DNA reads TGTGCCAGCCAACCGTGGACAGGGAGTGAGTACACCTTC.

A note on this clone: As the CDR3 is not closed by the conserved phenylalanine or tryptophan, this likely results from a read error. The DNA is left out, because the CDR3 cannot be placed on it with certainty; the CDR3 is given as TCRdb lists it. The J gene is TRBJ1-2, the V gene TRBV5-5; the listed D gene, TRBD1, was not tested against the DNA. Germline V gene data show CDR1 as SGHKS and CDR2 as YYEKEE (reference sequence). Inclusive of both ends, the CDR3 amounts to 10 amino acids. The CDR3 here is CASSLGAGAN.

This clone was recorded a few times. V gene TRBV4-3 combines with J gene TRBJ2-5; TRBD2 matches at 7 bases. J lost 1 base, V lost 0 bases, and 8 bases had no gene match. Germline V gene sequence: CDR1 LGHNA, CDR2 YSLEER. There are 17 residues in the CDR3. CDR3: CASSQEVPGGGQETQYF. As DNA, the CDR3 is TGCGCCAGCAGCCAAGAGGTTCCGGGAGGAGGCCAAGAGACCCAGTACTTC.

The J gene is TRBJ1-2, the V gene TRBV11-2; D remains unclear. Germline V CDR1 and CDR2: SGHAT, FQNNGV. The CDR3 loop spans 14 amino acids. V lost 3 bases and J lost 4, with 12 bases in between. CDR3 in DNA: TGTGCCAGCAGCTTTTCACTAGGACTCTATGGCTACACCTTC. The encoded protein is CASSFSLGLYGYTF.

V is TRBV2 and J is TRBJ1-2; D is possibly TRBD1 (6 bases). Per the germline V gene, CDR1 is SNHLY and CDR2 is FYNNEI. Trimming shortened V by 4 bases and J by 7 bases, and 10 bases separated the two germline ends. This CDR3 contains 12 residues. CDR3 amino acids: CASSVTGFGYTF. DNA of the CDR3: TGTGCCAGCAGTGTGACAGGTTTTGGCTACACCTTC.

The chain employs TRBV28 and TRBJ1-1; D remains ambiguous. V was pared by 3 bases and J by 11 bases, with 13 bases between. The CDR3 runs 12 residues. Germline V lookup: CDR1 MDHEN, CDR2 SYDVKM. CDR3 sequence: CASSFSNGCAFF. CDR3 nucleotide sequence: TGTGCCAGCAGTTTCTCGAACGGGTGCGCTTTCTTT.

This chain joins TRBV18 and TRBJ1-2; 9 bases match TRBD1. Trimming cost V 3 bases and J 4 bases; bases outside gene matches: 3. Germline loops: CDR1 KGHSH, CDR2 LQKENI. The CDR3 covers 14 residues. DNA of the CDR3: TGTGCCAGCTCACCCGGGACAGGGAGCTATGGCTACACCTTC. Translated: CASSPGTGSYGYTF.

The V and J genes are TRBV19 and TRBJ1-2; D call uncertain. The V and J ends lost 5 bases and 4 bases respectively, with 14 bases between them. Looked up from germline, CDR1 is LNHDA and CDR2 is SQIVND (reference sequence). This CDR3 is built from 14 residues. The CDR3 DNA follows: TGTGCCAGTAGTCCAACCGCGGAGGGCTATGGCTACACCTTC. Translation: CASSPTAEGYGYTF.